The 23 T cell receptor beta chains below come from one sample, sequenced in a study of spatial heterogeneity in lung cancer. The time point was: sample taken at primary tumor resection. Study observations and caveats: Tumor mutation count correlated with how many alpha and beta TCRs expanded intratumorally.

The antigens for these receptors are not known. MiXCR was run by TCRdb on the 5' RACE reads, yielding one entry per CDR3 protein. The listing contains about a hundred distinct CDR3 sequences. The sample here was lung tumor tissue, taken at surgery. The source is a male donor with early-stage non-small cell lung cancer.

This clonotype was picked up one time. This beta chain is a stray sequence in a library constructed for alpha chains; its clone size is not meaningful. The chain couples TRBV27 to TRBJ2-4; D gene unclear. Germline CDR1 reads MNHEY; CDR2 reads SMNVEV (reference sequence). V lost 5 bases and J lost 0, with 14 bases in between. This CDR3 region has 16 residues. This CDR3 reads CASSPSLTLAKNIQYF. The CDR3 bases are TGTGCCAGCAGTCCCAGCCTCACTCTAGCCAAAAACATTCAGTACTTC.

For this clonotype: A library made for alpha chains picked up this beta chain off target, so its size means little. This chain uses TRBV29-1 with TRBJ2-3; D possibly corresponds to TRBD2 (5 bases). CDR1 is SQVTM, CDR2 ANQGSEA, per germline. The CDR3 is 13 amino acids. Trimming shortened V by 5 bases and J by 4 bases, and 13 bases separated the two germline ends. The CDR3 sequence: CSVSNLEADTQYF. The CDR3, as DNA: TGCAGCGTTTCGAACCTGGAGGCAGATACGCAGTATTTT.

Comment on this clonotype: This beta chain appears as a stray read in a library generated for alpha chains; its size is not informative. The chain links TRBV6-1 to TRBJ2-2; the match to TRBD2 covers 8 bases. Germline CDR1 and CDR2: MNHNS and SASEGT. The CDR3 runs to 16 residues. V lost 7 bases and J lost 4; bases outside the gene matches: 11. CDR3 protein: CASNGRASGSTGELFF. DNA for the CDR3: TGTGCCAGCAATGGCAGGGCAAGCGGGAGCACCGGGGAGCTGTTTTTT.

This clonotype was detected a few times. A library made for alpha chains picked up this beta chain off target, so its size means little. V is TRBV7-2 and J is TRBJ1-1, with D possibly TRBD1 on 5 matching bases. CDR1 SGHTA and CDR2 FQGNSA come from the germline V gene. Trimming took 2 bases from V and 5 from J, leaving 12 bases between them. The CDR3 has 14 residues. The CDR3 protein is CASSLSIGGTEAFF. The CDR3 DNA is TGTGCCAGCAGCTTAAGTATCGGGGGGACTGAAGCTTTCTTT.

Concerning this clonotype itself: Found in a library prepared for alpha chains, this beta chain is an off-target read, and its abundance has little meaning. The chain employs TRBV6-2 or TRBV6-3 and TRBJ2-1; 8 nucleotides align to TRBD1. Germline V lookup: CDR1 MNHEY, CDR2 SVGEGT. The J segment lost 6 bases and the V segment lost 5 bases, leaving 6 bases of the junction unmatched. The CDR3 contains 14 residues. The CDR3 region is CASSRQGSCNEQFF. CDR3 sequence (DNA): TGTGCCAGCAGTCGACAGGGGAGTTGCAATGAGCAGTTCTTC.

On this clonotype itself: A library made for alpha chains picked up this beta chain off target, so its size means little. CDR3 loop: CSVAGQGKDTQYF. CDR3 DNA: TGCAGCGTGGCCGGACAGGGGAAAGATACGCAGTATTTT. V gene TRBV29-1 combines with J gene TRBJ2-3; 9 bases fit TRBD1. The CDR3 is 13 residues long. CDR1 is SQVTM, CDR2 ANQGSEA, per germline. J lost 5 bases, V lost 6 bases, and 6 bases had no gene match.

This clonotype was found a few times. Little can be read into the size of this beta chain, an off-target read in a library designed for alpha chains. This chain connects TRBV6-5 to TRBJ2-7; D possibly corresponds to TRBD2 (5 bases). Germline lookup yields CDR1 MNHEY and CDR2 SVGAGI. Trimming pared 0 bases from V and 3 bases from J, leaving 9 bases between. The CDR3 contains 14 residues. CDR3: CASSYSNAGYEQYF. The CDR3 DNA sequence: TGTGCCAGCAGTTACTCGAATGCGGGCTACGAGCAGTACTTC.

This clonotype is labeled as hyperexpanded. This beta chain is a stray read from a library made for alpha chains; its abundance is not meaningful. The V gene is TRBV6-5, the J gene TRBJ2-7, with a weak D call TRBD1 (5 bases). Germline CDR1 and CDR2: MNHEY and SVGAGI. V shed 0 bases and J shed 6 bases, with 9 bases lying between them. The CDR3 is made up of 13 amino acids. The DNA of the CDR3 is TGTGCCAGCAGTTACTCGAAGGGGTCCGAGCAGTACTTC. As protein: CASSYSKGSEQYF.

With respect to this clonotype: This beta chain turned up in a library designed for alpha chains; as an off-target read, its abundance says little. This chain uses TRBV6-6 with TRBJ2-2, with TRBD2 as a possible D gene (5 bases). Trimming removed 2 bases at V and 6 bases at J, with 10 bases between. This CDR3 has 14 amino acids. Germline V CDR1 and CDR2: MNHNY, SVGAGI (reference sequence). In DNA form, the CDR3 reads TGTGCCAGCAGTTACGACACTAGTGCCGGGGAGCTGTTTTTT. This translates into CASSYDTSAGELFF.

This clonotype is hyperexpanded (1% or more). This beta chain appears as a stray read in a library generated for alpha chains; its size is not informative. The genes are TRBV21-1 and TRBJ2-4; TRBD1 is the table's D call, not checked against the DNA. TRBV21-1 is a known pseudogene. The CDR3 consists of 16 residues. CDR3 nucleotides: TGTGCCAGCAGCAAACGGAACAGGGGGTCGAAGAACATTCAGTACTTC. Its translation: CASSKRNRGSKNIQYF.

Worth noting for this clonotype: In a library made to pick up alpha chains, this beta chain is a stray read with a size that means little. This chain uses TRBV30 with TRBJ2-6; D is unclear. In germline, CDR1 is GTSNPN, CDR2 SVGIG (reference sequence). Trimming shortened V by 2 bases and J by 2 bases, and 1 base separated the two germline ends. The CDR3 extends over 12 amino acids. The DNA of the CDR3 is TGTGCCTGGAGTCCTGGGGCCAACGTCCTGACTTTC. Translated: CAWSPGANVLTF.

For this clonotype: This beta chain lies outside the target of a library built for alpha chains; its clone size means little. The rearrangement uses TRBV12-3 or TRBV12-4 and TRBJ2-7; TRBD1 is a possible D gene (6 bases). V dropped 1 base and J dropped 5 bases, with 12 bases sitting between them. CDR3 length: 14 amino acids. For the CDR3, the DNA is TGTGCCAGCAGTTTAGGAGGGACAACCCACGAGCAGTACTTC. Its protein is CASSLGGTTHEQYF.

This clonotype was detected only once. The library was designed around alpha chains, so this beta chain is a stray read whose abundance carries little weight. This chain links TRBV6-2 or TRBV6-3 with TRBJ2-1, with TRBD1 identical over 8 bases. The germline CDR1 and CDR2 sequences are MNHEY and SVGEGT. This CDR3 contains 14 residues. J gave up 4 bases and V 5 bases, and 4 bases lay outside the gene matches. CDR3 DNA: TGTGCCAGCAGTCGACAGGGGAGTTACAATGAGCAGTTCTTC. Its protein product is CASSRQGSYNEQFF.

About this clonotype: This beta chain is an off-target read within a library intended for alpha chains, so its frequency means little. This sequence joins TRBV7-8 and TRBJ2-2, with D unresolved. Deletions cut 5 bases from V and 5 bases from J, with 3 bases between. Germline V gene data show CDR1 as SGHVS and CDR2 as FQNEAQ. This CDR3 contains 11 residues. The CDR3 bases are TGTGCCAGCAGCCGAACCGGGGAGCTGTTTTTT. Translation: CASSRTGELFF.

This clonotype is hyperexpanded within its sample. This beta chain appears as a stray read in a library generated for alpha chains; its size is not informative. The gene calls are TRBV12-3 or TRBV12-4 and TRBJ2-1, with no clear D. The CDR3 runs to 14 residues. Trimming removed 5 bases from V and 6 bases from J, with 14 bases in between. The CDR3 sequence: CASSPSGGGNEQFF. CDR3 bases: TGTGCCAGCAGTCCTTCCGGCGGCGGCAATGAGCAGTTCTTC.

The table lists this clonotype with a few counts. As an off-target read in a library built for alpha chains, this beta chain has a frequency of little significance. This sequence joins TRBV20-1 and TRBJ2-7, with D possibly TRBD2 on 6 matching bases. Germline V CDR1 and CDR2: DFQATT, SNEGSKA (reference sequence). V was clipped by 6 bases and J by 1 base, with 16 bases between them. The CDR3 is 14 amino acids. CDR3 region: CSAPDGRKSYEQYF. The CDR3 coding sequence is TGCAGTGCACCCGACGGGAGAAAGTCCTACGAGCAGTACTTC.

This clonotype was counted between two and nine times. Found in a library prepared for alpha chains, this beta chain is an off-target read, and its abundance has little meaning. CDR3 sequence (DNA): TGTGCCAGCAGTTTACAGGGGGTGGAGACCCAGTACTTC. Translating gives CASSLQGVETQYF. The rearrangement links TRBV5-6 to TRBJ2-5; 8 bases agree with TRBD1. J gave up 5 bases and V 5 bases, and 5 bases lay outside the gene matches. The CDR3 length is 13 residues. The germline gives CDR1 SGHDT, CDR2 YYEEEE.

This clonotype counts as hyperexpanded. The library was prepared for alpha chains; this beta chain is a stray read, so its frequency means little. Here the CDR3 reads CASSEAVGGYYGYTF. In DNA, the CDR3 is TGTGCCAGCAGTGAAGCTGTGGGGGGCTACTATGGCTACACCTTC. The chain links TRBV6-1 to TRBJ1-2; D is perhaps TRBD1 (6 bases). In germline, CDR1 is MNHNS, CDR2 SASEGT. CDR3 size: 15 residues. V was shortened by 0 bases and J by 3 bases, with 11 bases between the two germline ends.

Concerning this clonotype itself: This beta chain is off target for a library built for alpha chains, so its abundance means little. The V and J genes are TRBV7-9 and TRBJ2-3; D gene ambiguous. The CDR3 is 13 amino acids. The V gene lost 2 bases and the J gene lost 4 bases, with 7 bases spanning the gap. Germline V gene sequence: CDR1 SEHNR, CDR2 FQNEAQ (reference sequence). CDR3 nucleotides: TGTGCCAGCAGCTTATCTGGGTCAGATACGCAGTATTTT. Translation: CASSLSGSDTQYF.

This clonotype is classed as hyperexpanded. This beta chain appears as a stray read in a library generated for alpha chains; its size is not informative. CDR3 sequence reads: CASRTSGGIYEQYF. The CDR3, as DNA: TGTGCCAGCAGGACTAGCGGGGGAATCTACGAGCAGTACTTC. The chain recombines TRBV27 with TRBJ2-7; the match to TRBD2 covers 12 bases. The V and J ends lost 6 bases and 3 bases, in that order; junction bases with no gene match: 3. Germline V gene sequence: CDR1 MNHEY, CDR2 SMNVEV (reference sequence). This CDR3 spans 14 amino acids.

This clonotype is hyperexpanded by share. In a library made to pick up alpha chains, this beta chain is a stray read with a size that means little. V usage is TRBV25-1 and J usage is TRBJ2-3; D assignment may be TRBD1 or TRBD2 (5 bases each). Germline CDR1 is MGHDK and CDR2 is SYGVNS. The CDR3 extends over 14 amino acids. Trimming stripped 4 bases from V and 4 bases from J, with 12 bases between. CDR3 DNA sequence: TGTGCCAGCAGTGGGGGCGGGTCCGCAGATACGCAGTATTTT. Its protein product is CASSGGGSADTQYF.

This clonotype is large by share. Since the library was made to target alpha chains, this beta chain is a stray read and its abundance is not meaningful. This chain uses TRBV5-1 with TRBJ2-5; 8 bases agree with TRBD2. Losses at the gene ends were 3 bases for V and 1 base for J; bases not matched to a gene: 2. Germline CDR1 is SGHRS and CDR2 is YFSETQ. The CDR3 length is 14 residues. The CDR3 spells CASSYGTSQETQYF. As DNA, the CDR3 is TGCGCCAGCAGCTACGGGACTAGCCAAGAGACCCAGTACTTC.

By sample fraction, this clonotype is hyperexpanded (1% or more). Being off target in a library aimed at alpha chains, this beta chain has a size of little meaning. The rearrangement joins TRBV9 to TRBJ2-1; unclear D gene. The CDR3 covers 14 residues. The germline gives CDR1 SGDLS, CDR2 YYNGEE. Trimming took 4 bases from V and 5 from J, leaving 13 bases between them. The DNA for the CDR3 is TGTGCCAGCAGCCCCCGAACTGGAGACAATGAGCAGTTCTTC. It encodes CASSPRTGDNEQFF.